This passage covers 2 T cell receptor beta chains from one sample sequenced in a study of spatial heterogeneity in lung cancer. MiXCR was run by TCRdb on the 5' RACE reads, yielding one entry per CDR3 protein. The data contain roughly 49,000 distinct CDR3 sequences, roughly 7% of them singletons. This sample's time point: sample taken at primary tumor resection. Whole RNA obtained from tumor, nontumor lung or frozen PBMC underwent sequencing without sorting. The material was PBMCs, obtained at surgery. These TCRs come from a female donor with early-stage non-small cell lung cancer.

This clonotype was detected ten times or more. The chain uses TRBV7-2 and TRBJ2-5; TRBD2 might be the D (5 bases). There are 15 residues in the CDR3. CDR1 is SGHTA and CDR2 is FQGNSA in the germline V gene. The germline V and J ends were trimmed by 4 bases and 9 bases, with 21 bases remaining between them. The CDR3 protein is CASSSQFTRPEAQYF. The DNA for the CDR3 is TGTGCCAGCAGCTCTCAGTTCACCCGGCCGGAGGCCCAGTACTTC.

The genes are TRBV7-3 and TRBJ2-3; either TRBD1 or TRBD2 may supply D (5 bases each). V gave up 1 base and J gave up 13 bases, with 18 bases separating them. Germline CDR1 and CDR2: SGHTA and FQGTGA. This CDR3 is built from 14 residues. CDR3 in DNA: TGTGCCAGCAGCTTAAGAGGGGAGACTACCCCTAAGTATTTT. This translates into CASSLRGETTPKYF.